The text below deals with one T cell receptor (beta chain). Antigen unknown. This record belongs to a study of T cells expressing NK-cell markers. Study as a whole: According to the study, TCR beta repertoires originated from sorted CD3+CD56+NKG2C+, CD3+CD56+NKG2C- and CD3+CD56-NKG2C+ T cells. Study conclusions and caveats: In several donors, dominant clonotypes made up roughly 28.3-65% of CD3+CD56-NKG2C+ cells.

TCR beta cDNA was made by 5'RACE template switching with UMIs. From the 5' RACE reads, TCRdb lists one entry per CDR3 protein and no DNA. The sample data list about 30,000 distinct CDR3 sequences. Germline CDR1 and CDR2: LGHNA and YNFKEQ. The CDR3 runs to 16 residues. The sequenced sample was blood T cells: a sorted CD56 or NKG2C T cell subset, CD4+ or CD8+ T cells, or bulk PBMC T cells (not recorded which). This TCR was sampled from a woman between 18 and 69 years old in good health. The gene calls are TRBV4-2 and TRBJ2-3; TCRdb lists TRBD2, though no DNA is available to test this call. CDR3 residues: CASSQPSGGSTDTQYF.